A selection of T cell receptor beta chains follows, all from one sample in a study of regulatory T cells in long-lasting Graves disease. Via MiXCR, TCRdb re-called the multiplex PCR reads, giving one row per CDR3 protein. The sample holds about 380,000 distinct CDR3 sequences, around a sixth seen once. This sample comprised peripheral blood mononuclear cells (PBMCs), obtained at new diagnosis, from a patient treated with antithyroid drugs. The receptor source for this set is a female donor with Graves disease. Each CDR3 is given with its conserved first and last residue. A D gene is named only where the DNA matches it firmly. Part of the rows lack a size; the others show once, few, many or a class for expanded clones.

J | size | V | D | CDR3 | DNA
TRBJ2-7 | few | TRBV11-2 | . | CASSFLQGGLGEQYF | TGTGCCAGCAGCTTTTTGCAAGGGGGGTTAGGCGAGCAGTACTTC
TRBJ2-1 | . | TRBV7-9 | . | CASSSTSRDGGWEQFF | TGTGCCAGCAGCTCTACGTCCAGGGACGGGGGCTGGGAGCAGTTCTTC
TRBJ1-2 | many | TRBV2 | . | CASSVNRYGYTF | TGTGCCAGCAGCGTGAACAGATATGGCTACACCTTC
TRBJ1-5 | . | TRBV4-1 | TRBD1 | CASSQESWTGAGQPQHF | TGCGCCAGCAGCCAAGAAAGCTGGACAGGGGCCGGTCAGCCCCAGCATTTT
TRBJ1-1 | . | TRBV7-2 | . | CASSLVRQGSTEAFF | TGTGCCAGCAGCTTAGTTCGGCAGGGTTCCACTGAAGCTTTCTTT
TRBJ2-7 | many | TRBV20-1 | . | CSAPPTYHSYEQYF | TGCAGTGCTCCTCCGACGTACCACTCCTACGAGCAGTACTTC
TRBJ1-5 | few | TRBV6-1 | . | CASSPLTERENQPQHF | TGTGCCAGCAGTCCTTTGACAGAAAGGGAGAATCAGCCCCAGCATTTT
TRBJ1-1 | . | TRBV7-9 | TRBD1 | CASSPPRGSYTEAFF | TGTGCCAGCAGCCCACCCAGGGGGTCATATACTGAAGCTTTCTTT
TRBJ2-3 | once | TRBV7-3 | TRBD2 | CASSLGTSGFTDTQYF | TGTGCCAGCAGCTTGGGGACTAGCGGATTCACAGATACGCAGTATTTT
TRBJ1-1 | many | TRBV28 | . | CASSFQTGRRTEAFF | TGTGCCAGCAGTTTTCAAACAGGCCGTCGGACTGAAGCTTTCTTT
TRBJ2-7 | . | TRBV19 | TRBD1 | CASTTGTGSYEQYF | TGTGCCAGTACCACGGGGACAGGGTCCTACGAGCAGTACTTC
TRBJ2-7 | many | TRBV10-3 | . | CAIRRRGRIYEQYF | TGTGCCATCAGAAGGAGGGGTCGTATCTACGAGCAGTACTTC
TRBJ2-2 | few | TRBV6-2/TRBV6-3 | TRBD2 | CASSVAGPVGGELFF | TGTGCCAGCAGTGTAGCGGGACCGGTCGGCGGGGAGCTGTTTTTT
TRBJ2-2 | . | TRBV6-2/TRBV6-3 | . | CASSYLGRVNTGELFF | TGTGCCAGCAGTTACTTGGGCAGGGTGAACACCGGGGAGCTGTTTTTT
TRBJ1-2 | many | TRBV20-1 | . | CSADEGYGYTF | TGCAGTGCGGACGAGGGCTATGGCTACACCTTC
TRBJ2-1 | many | TRBV20-1 | . | CSARVIAAYNEQFF | TGCAGTGCTAGAGTAATAGCGGCGTACAATGAGCAGTTCTTC
TRBJ1-2 | . | TRBV27 | TRBD1 | CASKKPGGIDGYTF | TGTGCCAGCAAGAAGCCAGGGGGCATTGATGGCTACACCTTC
TRBJ1-3 | many | TRBV28 | . | CASSSPVFAGIGNTIYF | TGTGCCAGCAGTTCCCCCGTTTTTGCGGGGATTGGAAACACCATATATTTT
TRBJ1-5 | many | TRBV2 | TRBD1 | CASSGQGENQPQHF | TGTGCCAGCTCTGGACAGGGCGAGAATCAGCCCCAGCATTTT
TRBJ2-7 | . | TRBV7-2 | . | CAGAVLPLGEQYF | TGTGCCGGGGCAGTCCTACCCTTGGGAGAGCAGTACTTC
TRBJ1-5 | few | TRBV6-2/TRBV6-3 | . | CASSSGIQPQHF | TGTGCCAGCAGTTCAGGAATTCAGCCCCAGCATTTT
TRBJ1-5 | many | TRBV19 | . | CASSIETANNQPQHF | TGTGCCAGTAGTATTGAGACAGCAAACAATCAGCCCCAGCATTTT
TRBJ2-5 | . | TRBV5-4 | . | CASSLAGLETQYF | TGTGCCAGCAGCTTGGCGGGGTTGGAGACCCAGTACTTC
TRBJ2-1 | few | TRBV30 | . | CAWSEDSYNEQFF | TGTGCCTGGAGTGAGGACAGTTACAATGAGCAGTTCTTC
TRBJ1-1 | many | TRBV11-3 | TRBD1 | CASSLGQGINTEAFF | TGTGCCAGCAGCTTAGGACAGGGGATTAACACTGAAGCTTTCTTT
TRBJ2-7 | many | TRBV30 | TRBD1 | CAWSVIWTGNYEQYF | TGTGCCTGGAGTGTAATTTGGACAGGGAATTACGAGCAGTACTTC
TRBJ1-1 | few | TRBV10-3 | TRBD1 | CAIRTTETGGKLEAFF | TGTGCCATCAGAACTACAGAAACAGGGGGAAAGCTTGAAGCTTTCTTT
TRBJ2-3 | many | TRBV20-1 | . | CSARRGVNTDTQYF | TGCAGTGCTAGAAGAGGGGTTAACACAGATACGCAGTATTTT
TRBJ2-7 | . | TRBV6-1 | . | CASSPIGTYEQYF | TGTGCCAGCAGTCCGATAGGAACCTACGAGCAGTACTTC
TRBJ2-2 | many | TRBV5-1 | . | CASSPTGGSGSGTGELFF | TGCGCCAGCAGCCCTACCGGGGGTAGCGGCAGTGGCACCGGGGAGCTGTTTTTT
TRBJ1-6 | . | TRBV14 | . | CASSQAWGSPLHF | TGTGCCAGCAGCCAAGCGTGGGGTTCACCCCTCCACTTT
TRBJ2-3 | . | TRBV6-1 | TRBD2 | CASSRLAGYGDTQYF | TGTGCCAGCAGTCGGCTAGCGGGATACGGGGATACGCAGTATTTT
TRBJ1-1 | many | TRBV27 | . | CASSLYPLGQAHLNTEAFF | TGTGCCAGCAGTTTATATCCCTTAGGTCAGGCCCACTTGAACACTGAAGCTTTCTTT
TRBJ2-1 | . | TRBV9 | TRBD2 | CASGVLAGAYNEQFF | TGTGCCAGCGGCGTACTAGCGGGAGCATACAATGAGCAGTTCTTC
TRBJ1-1 | many | TRBV6-1 | TRBD1 | CASSRDRVARTEAFF | TGTGCCAGCAGTAGAGACAGGGTTGCGAGGACTGAAGCTTTCTTT
TRBJ1-5 | many | TRBV12-3/TRBV12-4 | . | CASSLSRRSNQPQHF | TGTGCCAGCAGTTTAAGTAGACGGAGCAATCAGCCCCAGCATTTT
TRBJ1-2 | many | TRBV7-9 | . | CASSSYGDGYTF | TGTGCCAGCAGCTCGTATGGGGATGGCTACACCTTC
TRBJ2-7 | . | TRBV24-1 | . | CATSDGQGIGEQYF | TGTGCCACCAGTGATGGGCAGGGGATAGGAGAGCAGTACTTC
TRBJ2-1 | many | TRBV28 | TRBD2 | CASSLWREGRNEQFF | TGTGCCAGCAGTTTATGGCGGGAGGGCCGGAATGAGCAGTTCTTC
TRBJ1-5 | many | TRBV29-1 | . | CSAVGGDNQPQHF | TGCAGCGCGGTAGGGGGGGACAATCAGCCCCAGCATTTT